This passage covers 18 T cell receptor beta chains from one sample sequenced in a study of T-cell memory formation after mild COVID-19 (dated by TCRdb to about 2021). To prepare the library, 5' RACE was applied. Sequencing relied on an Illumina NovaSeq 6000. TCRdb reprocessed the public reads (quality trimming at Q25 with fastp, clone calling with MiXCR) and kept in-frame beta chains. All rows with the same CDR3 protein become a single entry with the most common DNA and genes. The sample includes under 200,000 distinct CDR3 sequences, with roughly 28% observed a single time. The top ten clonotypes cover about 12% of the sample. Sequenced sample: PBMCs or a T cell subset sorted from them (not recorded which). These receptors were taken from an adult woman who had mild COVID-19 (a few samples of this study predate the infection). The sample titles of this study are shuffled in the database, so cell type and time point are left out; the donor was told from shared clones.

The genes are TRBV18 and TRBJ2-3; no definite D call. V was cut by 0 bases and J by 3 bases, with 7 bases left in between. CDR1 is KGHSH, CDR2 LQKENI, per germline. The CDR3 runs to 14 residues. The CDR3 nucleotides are TGTGCCAGCTCACCACCGAGAGATACAGATACGCAGTATTTT. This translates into CASSPPRDTDTQYF. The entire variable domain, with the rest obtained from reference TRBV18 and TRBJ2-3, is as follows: NAGVMQNPRHLVRRRGQEARLRCSPMKGHSHVYWYRQLPEEGLKFMVYLQKENIIDESGMPKERFSAEFPKEGPSILRIQQVVRGDSAAYFCASSPPRDTDTQYFGPGTRLTVL.

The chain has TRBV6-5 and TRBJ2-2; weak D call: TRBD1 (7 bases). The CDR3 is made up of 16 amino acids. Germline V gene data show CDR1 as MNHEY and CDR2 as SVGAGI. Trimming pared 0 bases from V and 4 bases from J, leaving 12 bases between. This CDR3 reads CASSYSRGAGTGELFF. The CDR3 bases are TGTGCCAGCAGTTACTCCAGGGGGGCCGGCACCGGGGAGCTGTTTTTT.

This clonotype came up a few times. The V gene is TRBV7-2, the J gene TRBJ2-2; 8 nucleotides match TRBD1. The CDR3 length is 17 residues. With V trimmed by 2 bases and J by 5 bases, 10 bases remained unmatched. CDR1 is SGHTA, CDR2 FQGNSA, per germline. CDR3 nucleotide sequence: TGTGCCAGCAGCTTAAGTGGAGGGACAGGAAGAACCGGGGAGCTGTTTTTT. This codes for CASSLSGGTGRTGELFF.

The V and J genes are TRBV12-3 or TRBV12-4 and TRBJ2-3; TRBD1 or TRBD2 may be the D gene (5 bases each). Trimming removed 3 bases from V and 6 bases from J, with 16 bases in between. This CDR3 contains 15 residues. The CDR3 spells CASSFGTLGWDTQYF. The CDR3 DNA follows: TGTGCCAGCAGTTTTGGGACCTTAGGGTGGGATACGCAGTATTTT.

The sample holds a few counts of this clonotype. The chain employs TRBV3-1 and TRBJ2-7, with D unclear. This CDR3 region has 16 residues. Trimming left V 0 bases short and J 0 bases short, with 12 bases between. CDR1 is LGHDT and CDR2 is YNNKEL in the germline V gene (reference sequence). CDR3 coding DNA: TGTGCCAGCAGCCAAGATCTTATCCGTAGCTCCTACGAGCAGTACTTC. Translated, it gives CASSQDLIRSSYEQYF.

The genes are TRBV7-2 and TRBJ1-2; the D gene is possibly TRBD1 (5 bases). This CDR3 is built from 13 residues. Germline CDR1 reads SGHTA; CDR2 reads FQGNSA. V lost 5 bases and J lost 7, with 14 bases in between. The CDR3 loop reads CASSAQVGGGYTF. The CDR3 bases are TGTGCCAGCAGCGCACAGGTGGGGGGTGGCTACACCTTC.

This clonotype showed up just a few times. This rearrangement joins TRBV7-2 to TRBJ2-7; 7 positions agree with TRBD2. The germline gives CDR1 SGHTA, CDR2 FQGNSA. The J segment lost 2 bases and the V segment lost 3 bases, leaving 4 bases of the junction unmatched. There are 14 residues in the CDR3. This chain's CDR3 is CASSLAGATYEQYF. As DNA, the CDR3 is TGTGCCAGCAGCTTGGCGGGAGCTACCTACGAGCAGTACTTC. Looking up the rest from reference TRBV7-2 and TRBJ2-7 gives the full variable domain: GAGVSQSPSNKVTEKGKDVELRCDPISGHTALYWYRQSLGQGLEFLIYFQGNSAPDKSGLPSDRFSAERTGGSVSTLTIQRTQQEDSAVYLCASSLAGATYEQYFGPGTRLTVT.

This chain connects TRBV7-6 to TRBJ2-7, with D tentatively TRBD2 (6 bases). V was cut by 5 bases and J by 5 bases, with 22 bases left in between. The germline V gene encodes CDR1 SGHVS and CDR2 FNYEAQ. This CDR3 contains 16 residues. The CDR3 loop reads CASSPRVETGLNEQYF. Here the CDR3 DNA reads TGTGCCAGCAGCCCCCGGGTGGAAACGGGACTCAACGAGCAGTACTTC.

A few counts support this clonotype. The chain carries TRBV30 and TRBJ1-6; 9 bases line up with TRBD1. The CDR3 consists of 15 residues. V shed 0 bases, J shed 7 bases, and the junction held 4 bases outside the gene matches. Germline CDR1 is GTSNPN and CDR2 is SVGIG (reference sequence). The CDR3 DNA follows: TGTGCCTGGAGTGTCTCTGGACAGGGGAATTCACCCCTCCACTTT. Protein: CAWSVSGQGNSPLHF.

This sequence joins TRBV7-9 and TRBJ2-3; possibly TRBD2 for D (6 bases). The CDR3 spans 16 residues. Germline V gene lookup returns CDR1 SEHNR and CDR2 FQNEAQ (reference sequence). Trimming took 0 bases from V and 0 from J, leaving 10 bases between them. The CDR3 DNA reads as TGTGCCAGCAGCTTAGCGGGAAGCGGGAGCACAGATACGCAGTATTTT. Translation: CASSLAGSGSTDTQYF.

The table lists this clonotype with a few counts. CDR3 region: CSARGGQRNTGELFF. The CDR3 nucleotides read TGCAGTGCTAGAGGGGGCCAGCGGAACACCGGGGAGCTGTTTTTT. The V gene is TRBV20-1, the J gene TRBJ2-2; TRBD1 might be the D (5 bases). The CDR3 contains 15 residues. Germline V CDR1 and CDR2: DFQATT, SNEGSKA (reference sequence). V was trimmed by 1 base and J by 1 base, leaving 10 bases between them.

The CDR3 region is CASSLVGRDYEQYF. The DNA of the CDR3 is TGTGCCAGCAGTTTAGTCGGCAGGGACTACGAGCAGTACTTC. The chain joins TRBV12-3 or TRBV12-4 to TRBJ2-7; the D gene is possibly TRBD1 (5 bases). The CDR3 is 14 amino acids. Trimming shortened V by 1 base and J by 3 bases, and 10 bases separated the two germline ends.

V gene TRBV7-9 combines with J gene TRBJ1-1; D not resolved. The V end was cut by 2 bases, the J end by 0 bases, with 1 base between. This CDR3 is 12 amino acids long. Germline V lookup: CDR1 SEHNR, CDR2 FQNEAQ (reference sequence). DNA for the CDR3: TGTGCCAGCAGCTTACTGAACACTGAAGCTTTCTTT. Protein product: CASSLLNTEAFF.

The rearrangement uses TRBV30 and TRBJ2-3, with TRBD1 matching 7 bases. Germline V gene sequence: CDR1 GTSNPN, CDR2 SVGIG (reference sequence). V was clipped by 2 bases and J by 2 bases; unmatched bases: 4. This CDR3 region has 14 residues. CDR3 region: CAWSRTGYTDTQYF. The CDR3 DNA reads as TGTGCCTGGAGTCGGACAGGCTACACAGATACGCAGTATTTT.

Here the CDR3 DNA reads TGTGCCAGCTCACCGAAAACAGGGAATGGCTACACCTTC. This encodes CASSPKTGNGYTF. The V and J genes are TRBV18 and TRBJ1-2; the D gene is possibly TRBD1 (6 bases). The length of the CDR3 is 13 residues. The germline CDR1 and CDR2 sequences are KGHSH and LQKENI. The V end lost 3 bases, the J end lost 6 bases, and 11 bases lay between the germline ends.

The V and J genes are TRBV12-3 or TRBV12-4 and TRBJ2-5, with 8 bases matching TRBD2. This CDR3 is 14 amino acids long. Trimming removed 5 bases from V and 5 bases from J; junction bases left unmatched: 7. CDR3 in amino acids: CASSAREGRETQYF. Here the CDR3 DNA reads TGTGCCAGCAGTGCCCGGGAGGGAAGGGAGACCCAGTACTTC.

CDR3 coding DNA: TGCAGCGCTAGGGACAGCCTCACCGATACGCAGTATTTT. Translated: CSARDSLTDTQYF. The chain combines TRBV29-1 with TRBJ2-3; 7 positions match TRBD1. The CDR3 spans 13 residues. Germline lookup yields CDR1 SQVTM and CDR2 ANQGSEA. The V and J ends lost 7 bases and 6 bases, in that order; junction bases with no gene match: 10.

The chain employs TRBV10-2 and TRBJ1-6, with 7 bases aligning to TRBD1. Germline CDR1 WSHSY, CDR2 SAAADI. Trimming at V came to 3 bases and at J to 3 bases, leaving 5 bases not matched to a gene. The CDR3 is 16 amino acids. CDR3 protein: CASSDGTANYNSPLHF. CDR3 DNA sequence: TGCGCCAGCAGTGACGGGACAGCGAACTATAATTCACCCCTCCACTTT.